What follows are 22 T cell receptor beta chains derived from one specimen sequenced in a study of tumor and adjacent non-tumor tissue in lung cancer. No cell sorting was done before RNA was extracted from the tissue. TCRbeta libraries were built with three rounds of nested PCR, modified from ARM-PCR. TCRdb called the multiplex PCR reads again in MiXCR, with one record for every CDR3 protein. The table lists tens of thousands of distinct CDR3 sequences, about 61% of them singletons. The material sequenced was lung tumor tissue. The receptors were gathered from a man aged 45-60 years with non-small cell lung cancer.

Comment on this clonotype: This may come from a read error, since a much larger clone is one base off. The rearrangement uses TRBV20-1 and TRBJ2-2; D possibly corresponds to TRBD2 (6 bases). This CDR3 has 13 residues. The V gene's germline CDR1 is DFQATT and CDR2 SNEGSKA (reference sequence). For the CDR3, the DNA is TGCAGTGCTAGAGTCAAGGGTGGCGGGGAGCCGTTTTTT. Its translation is CSARVKGGGEPFF.

Details on this clonotype: Just one base apart from a much larger clone, this may be a read error. The chain is built from TRBV29-1 and TRBJ1-2; D is possibly TRBD1 (5 bases). Germline V gene lookup returns CDR1 SQVTM and CDR2 ANQGSEA. The CDR3 is made up of 14 amino acids. Trimming stripped 0 bases from V and 5 bases from J, with 13 bases between. The CDR3 is CSVEDNRGTYGYTF. CDR3 in DNA: TGCAGCGTTGAAGATAATAGAGGGACTTATGGCTACACCTTC.

This clonotype was picked up many times. The chain employs TRBV5-4 and TRBJ2-3, with 8 bases matching TRBD2. The trim removed 4 bases at V and 1 base at J, leaving 20 bases unmatched. Germline CDR1 is SGHNT and CDR2 is YYREEE (reference sequence). CDR3 length: 20 amino acids. CDR3 amino acids: CASSAFRPAGALGGTDTQYF. CDR3 nucleotides: TGTGCCAGCAGCGCGTTCCGGCCAGCGGGAGCGTTGGGGGGCACAGATACGCAGTATTTT.

Turning to this clonotype: Likely a read error: the CDR3 ends without its conserved phenylalanine or tryptophan. V is TRBV6-5 and J is TRBJ2-1; TRBD2 might be the D (6 bases). CDR3 size: 16 residues. Germline lookup yields CDR1 MNHEY and CDR2 SVGAGI. The CDR3 loop is CASSYSVTSSNNEQFL. The CDR3 nucleotides read TGTGCCAGCAGTTACTCGGTTACTAGCAGTAACAATGAACAGTTCTTG.

Remarks on this clonotype: The germline gene is not matched at one end of the junction; a read error may be the cause. This chain links TRBV4-1 with TRBJ2-1; 12 nucleotides match TRBD2. The CDR3 runs to 17 residues. The germline CDR1 and CDR2 sequences are MGHRA and YSYEKL. The chain's CDR3 is CVSCVRTSGNTYNGQFF. Written as DNA, the CDR3 is TGCGTCAGCTGCGTTCGGACTAGCGGGAATACCTACAATGGGCAGTTCTTC.

This clonotype came up a few times. One end of the junction fails to match germline, which may point to a read error. The CDR3 DNA sequence: TGTGCTAGCAGCTCTGAGAACAGCCATGAGCAGTTCTTC. It codes for CASSSENSHEQFF. The chain is built from TRBV11-2 and TRBJ2-1; D gene uncertain. This CDR3 is built from 13 residues. Germline CDR1 reads SGHAT; CDR2 reads FQNNGV.

In the case of this clonotype: Relative to the germline gene, one junction end is altered; a read error may explain this. V usage is TRBV6-5 and J usage is TRBJ2-7; D is uncertain. This CDR3 is 14 amino acids long. Germline V gives CDR1 MNHEY, CDR2 SVGAGI. CDR3 residues: CASSYADVTYEQNF. The CDR3 region has the DNA TGTGCCAGTAGTTACGCGGACGTGACCTACGAGCAGAACTTC.

For this clonotype: Germline is not matched at one junction end, which may reflect a read error. The chain joins TRBV11-2 to TRBJ1-4; possible D gene TRBD1, 6 bases. CDR3 length equals 18 residues. The V gene's germline CDR1 is SGHAT and CDR2 FQNNGV. CDR3 nucleotides: TGTGCCAGCAGGCAACCCGCTTGGGAACAGGGACTTAATGAAAAATTGTTTTTT. It encodes CASRQPAWEQGLNEKLFF.

In regard to this clonotype: The missing conserved phenylalanine or tryptophan at the end of this CDR3 makes a read error likely. The chain links TRBV20-1 to TRBJ1-6; D gene uncertain. CDR3 length: 12 residues. Trimming stripped 3 bases from V and 6 bases from J, with 6 bases between. The germline CDR1 and CDR2 sequences are DFQATT and SNEGSKA (reference sequence). The CDR3 loop is CSARQVNSPLHY. The CDR3, as DNA: TGCAGTGCTAGGCAAGTTAATTCACCCCTCCACTAT.

This clonotype occurred many times. A much larger clone differs by one base, so this may be a read error. The CDR3 does not close with the conserved phenylalanine or tryptophan, likely indicating a read error. The rearrangement uses TRBV28 and TRBJ1-6, with D possibly matching TRBD1 (6 bases). V lost 5 bases and J 5 bases, leaving 19 bases between the germline ends. The V gene's germline CDR1 is MDHEN and CDR2 SYDVKM. The CDR3 length is 17 residues. CDR3 sequence reads: CASSHPGHQTHNSPLHL. Written as DNA, the CDR3 is TGTGCCAGCAGTCATCCGGGACACCAGACCCATAATTCACCCCTCCACCTT.

This clonotype showed up many times. V and J are TRBV5-1 and TRBJ1-6, with 8 bases identical to TRBD1. Germline values: CDR1 SGHRS, CDR2 YFSETQ. CDR3 length: 17 amino acids. J lost 0 bases, V lost 7 bases, and 9 bases had no gene match. CDR3 protein: CASDRDRTSSYNSPLHF. The CDR3 DNA reads TGCGCCAGCGATAGGGACAGGACAAGCTCCTATAATTCACCCCTCCACTTT.

A word on this clonotype: A much larger clone is a single base away; this may be a read error. The chain couples TRBV20-1 to TRBJ1-2; 7 bases are shared with TRBD1. Per the germline V gene, CDR1 is DFQATT and CDR2 is SNEGSKA (reference sequence). The CDR3 is 14 amino acids. V dropped 4 bases and J dropped 3; count of bases not matched to a gene: 8. This CDR3 is CSAIAETGYYGYTF. CDR3 in DNA: TGCAGTGCTATAGCCGAGACAGGGTACTATGGCTACACCTTC.

This clonotype was seen repeatedly, ten times or more. The gene calls are TRBV29-1 and TRBJ2-3, with TRBD2 matching 7 bases. Germline CDR1 and CDR2: SQVTM and ANQGSEA. The CDR3 runs to 14 residues. V dropped 7 bases and J dropped 1; count of bases not matched to a gene: 8. CDR3 DNA sequence: TGCAGCGCCCGGGGAGGGGTTGGCACAGATACGCAGTATTTT. The encoded protein is CSARGGVGTDTQYF.

To note about this clonotype: Germline and junction disagree at one end, which may indicate a read error. J is TRBJ2-3 and V is TRBV12-3 or TRBV12-4; D is unresolved. The CDR3 runs to 14 residues. The CDR3 region has the DNA TGTGCCTGCAGTTTTGCGGTAGCAGCAGATACGCAGTATTTT. Its translation is CACSFAVAADTQYF.

A remark on this clonotype: The junction shows a germline mismatch at one end, possibly a read error. The rearrangement uses TRBV5-1 and TRBJ2-2; D unresolved. This CDR3 region has 15 residues. Germline lookup yields CDR1 SGHRS and CDR2 YFSETQ. CDR3 in amino acids: CASSLAVSNTGELFF. The CDR3 nucleotides read TGCGCTAGCAGCTTGGCCGTGTCGAACACCGGGGAGCTGTTTTTT.

At least ten counts were recorded for this clonotype. The chain joins TRBV29-1 to TRBJ1-1; D call uncertain. Germline CDR1 is SQVTM and CDR2 is ANQGSEA. The CDR3 sequence is 12 residues long. Trimming removed 3 bases from V and 4 bases from J, with 9 bases in between. CDR3 loop: CSVDRRSTEAFF. The CDR3 nucleotides are TGCAGCGTTGACCGCAGGAGCACTGAAGCTTTCTTT.

This chain connects TRBV5-1 to TRBJ2-7; TRBD1 is a possible D gene (6 bases). CDR3 length equals 16 residues. Germline CDR1 is SGHRS and CDR2 is YFSETQ. V lost 4 bases and J 3 bases, leaving 20 bases between the germline ends. The CDR3 loop reads CASSATSGTSFYEQYF. The CDR3 bases are TGCGCCAGCAGCGCTACATCCGGGACAAGCTTCTACGAGCAGTACTTC.

The chain combines TRBV5-4 with TRBJ2-2, with no clear D. Trimming cost V 1 base and J 0 bases, with 16 bases left between them. This CDR3 region has 18 residues. Germline V gene lookup returns CDR1 SGHNT and CDR2 YYREEE (reference sequence). CDR3 coding DNA: TGTGCCAGCAGCTTGTTTATGTCCGGCCCTACGAACACCGGGGAGCTGTTTTTT. It yields the protein CASSLFMSGPTNTGELFF.

Note on this clonotype: A much larger clone lies one base from this, so it may be a read error. This chain uses TRBV25-1 with TRBJ2-7; the D is unclear. The CDR3 extends over 11 amino acids. Germline CDR1 is MGHDK and CDR2 is SYGVNS. In DNA, the CDR3 is TGTCCCAGCTCAAGTTACTACGAGCAGTACTTC. The encoded protein is CPSSSYYEQYF.

The chain employs TRBV20-1 and TRBJ2-3; TRBD2 agrees at 11 bases. The CDR3 totals 15 residues. V was clipped by 6 bases and J by 5 bases; unmatched bases: 10. Looked up from germline, CDR1 is DFQATT and CDR2 is SNEGSKA (reference sequence). The chain's CDR3 is CSAGRRLAGLDTQYF. CDR3 in DNA: TGCAGTGCAGGCCGACGACTAGCGGGGTTAGATACGCAGTATTTT.

For this clonotype: This may be a read error: a much more frequent sequence differs by one nucleotide. The rearrangement uses TRBV7-2 and TRBJ2-3; 7 positions agree with TRBD2. CDR1 and CDR2 from the germline V gene are SGHTA and FQGNSA. The V segment lost 5 bases and the J segment 3 bases; nucleotides outside the gene matches: 5. The CDR3 runs to 14 residues. CDR3 DNA: TGTGCCAGCAGCCTTTCGCGGGGGACAGATACGCAGTATTTT. Its translation is CASSLSRGTDTQYF.

Concerning this clonotype: This CDR3 is missing its conserved last phenylalanine or tryptophan, likely due to a read error. The rearrangement links TRBV12-3 or TRBV12-4 to TRBJ2-6, with D possibly called TRBD1 or TRBD2 (5 bases each). Trimming removed 7 bases from V and 2 bases from J, with 12 bases in between. This CDR3 is built from 15 residues. The CDR3 sequence is CASTFRGTGANVLTS. DNA of the CDR3: TGTGCCAGCACCTTTCGGGGCACTGGGGCCAACGTCCTGACTTCC.